The rows below give T cell receptor beta chains drawn from one sample of a study of technical replicates of blood from several donors. Clones were read by immunoSEQ multiplex PCR, and TCRdb kept only the in-frame ones, dropping some. The repertoire consists of some 80,000 clones, with about 81% occurring once and the leading ten covering nearly 4%. What was sequenced was PBMCs. The receptors were gathered from a human donor in good health. Some clones in this sample may be carry-over from other donors' samples. Each CDR3 is given with its conserved first and last residue. D genes are given only for firm matches. The listing skips clone size in some rows; elsewhere it reads once, few, many or a size class.

D: TRBD2; size: NA; V: TRBV5-1; J: TRBJ2-1; CDR3: CASSGGTSGAYNEQFF; DNA: TGCGCCAGCAGCGGCGGGACTAGCGGGGCCTACAATGAGCAGTTCTTC
D: NA; size: NA; V: TRBV18; J: TRBJ1-4; CDR3: CASSPRRGQEKLFF; DNA: TGTGCCAGCTCACCACGTAGGGGTCAGGAAAAACTGTTTTTT
D: TRBD1; size: NA; V: TRBV27; J: TRBJ2-7; CDR3: CASSTQTGPYEQYF; DNA: TGTGCCAGCAGTACCCAGACAGGGCCTTACGAGCAGTACTTC
D: TRBD2; size: few; V: TRBV7-9; J: TRBJ2-5; CDR3: CASSLGLAGRETQYF; DNA: TGTGCCAGCAGCTTAGGGCTAGCGGGAAGAGAGACCCAGTACTTC
D: NA; size: NA; V: TRBV29-1; J: TRBJ1-1; CDR3: CSVLGHNTEAFF; DNA: TGCAGCGTTTTGGGGCATAACACTGAAGCTTTCTTT
D: NA; size: NA; V: TRBV23-1; J: TRBJ2-7; CDR3: CASSRDRKDYEQYF; DNA: TGCGCCAGCAGCCGTGACAGGAAAGATTACGAGCAGTACTTC
D: NA; size: few; V: TRBV7-6; J: TRBJ2-3; CDR3: CASSTTSPDTQYF; DNA: TGTGCCAGCAGCACTACATCCCCAGATACGCAGTATTTT
D: NA; size: once; V: TRBV5-1; J: TRBJ2-7; CDR3: CASSQGGFGGARYEQYF; DNA: TGCGCCAGCAGCCAAGGCGGATTTGGGGGCGCGAGGTACGAGCAGTACTTC
D: TRBD2; size: NA; V: TRBV4-3; J: TRBJ2-5; CDR3: CASSPYGTSGGVETQYF; DNA: TGCGCCAGCAGCCCCTACGGGACTAGCGGGGGCGTAGAGACCCAGTACTTC
D: NA; size: NA; V: TRBV6-6; J: TRBJ2-7; CDR3: CASSPSGTYYEQYF; DNA: TGTGCCAGCAGTCCGTCCGGGACTTACTACGAGCAGTACTTC
D: TRBD1; size: few; V: TRBV19; J: TRBJ1-5; CDR3: CASSITGGINQPQHF; DNA: TGTGCCAGTAGTATCACAGGGGGCATCAATCAGCCCCAGCATTTT
D: TRBD2; size: NA; V: TRBV15; J: TRBJ2-5; CDR3: CATSRDRAGGETQYF; DNA: TGTGCCACCAGCAGAGATCGGGCGGGAGGCGAGACCCAGTACTTC
D: TRBD2; size: NA; V: TRBV5-4; J: TRBJ2-3; CDR3: CASSLAGATDTQYF; DNA: TGTGCCAGCAGCCTAGCGGGGGCCACAGATACGCAGTATTTT